Reported below is one TCR beta chain. The entry originates in a study of blood T cell repertoires in COVID-19. Study-wide background: PBMCs, B-cell-depleted T cells, or T cells provided the cDNA or gDNA that made up the material.

The method was immunoSEQ multiplex PCR; TCRdb's version includes in-frame clones alone and lacks a portion of them. The table lists approximately 440,000 clones, about nine tenths of them singletons. Residents of about two dozen US areas, aged about 18 to 89 years, made up the participants. The CDR3 is 13 residues long. CDR1 is WNHNN, CDR2 SYGVQD, per germline (reference sequence). Trimming took off 4 bases at V and 6 bases at J, with 12 bases between the two ends. This clonotype was obtained from a man younger than 35 who had recovered from COVID-19. Sequenced material: PBMCs or T cells enriched from blood (not recorded which). This chain uses TRBV10-1 with TRBJ1-1; D uncertain. The CDR3 DNA follows: TGCGCCAGCAGTGGGGCGGCGGGCGCTGAAGCTTTCTTT. Protein sequence: CASSGAAGAEAFF.